Listed here are 17 T cell receptor beta chains from one sample, sequenced in a study of T cell clonality in common variable immunodeficiency. This table comes from immunoSEQ multiplex PCR, and its TCRdb copy is limited to in-frame clones, with some not included. The sample yields 30,000 to 40,000 clones, without any singletons. The sequencing input was peripheral blood mononuclear cells. The receptors were gathered from a person aged 18 to 75 in good health.

This clone was detected ten times or more. The read ends 3 residues before the CDR3 terminus; that terminus is restored from the germline J gene. This chain connects TRBV6-2 or TRBV6-3 to TRBJ1-2; D is ambiguous. V was shortened by 2 bases and J by 7 bases, with 14 bases between the two germline ends. This CDR3 contains 14 residues. The germline CDR1 and CDR2 sequences are MNHEY and SVGEGT. The covered CDR3 bases are TGTGCCAGCAGTTACCCCTCCGGGGATTTTGGC. Translating gives CASSYPSGDFG. The whole CDR3 sequence reads CASSYPSGDFGYTF.

The sample holds many counts of this clone. The read terminates 3 residues before the CDR3 end, so the remaining end is supplied by the germline J gene. The chain uses TRBV5-1 and TRBJ2-1, with 10 nucleotides matching TRBD1. The CDR3 runs 14 residues. The V segment lost 4 bases and the J segment 8 bases; nucleotides outside the gene matches: 6. Germline V CDR1 and CDR2: SGHRS, YFSETQ. The CDR3 DNA, read in part, is TGCGCCAGCAGCCCGGGACAGGGGTTGGATGAG. It is translated as CASSPGQGLDE. The full CDR3 protein reads CASSPGQGLDEQFF. Together with reference TRBV5-1 and TRBJ2-1, the CDR3 gives the full variable domain: KAGVTQTPRYLIKTRGQQVTLSCSPISGHRSVSWYQQTPGQGLQFLFEYFSETQRNKGNFPGRFSGRQFSNSRSEMNVSTLELGDSALYLCASSPGQGLDEQFFGPGTRLTVL.

This clone was observed many times. The observed sequence ends 3 residues before the CDR3 terminus, with the missing tail filled in from the germline J gene. The chain has TRBV19 and TRBJ2-5; D might be TRBD1 or TRBD2, each matching 5 bases. Germline V lookup: CDR1 LNHDA, CDR2 SQIVND (reference sequence). V was trimmed by 1 base and J by 4 bases, leaving 16 bases between them. The length of the CDR3 is 16 residues. The sequenced part of the CDR3 DNA is TGTGCCAGTAGTATAGGCGGACAATTCGGGATAGAGACC. It specifies CASSIGGQFGIET. The CDR3 as a whole reads CASSIGGQFGIETQYF.

This clone was found many times. The sequence runs out 3 residues before the end of the CDR3; the remainder is reconstructed from the germline J gene. The chain combines TRBV7-6 with TRBJ2-2; D may be TRBD1 (5 bases). Trimming removed 5 bases at V and 5 bases at J, with 9 bases between. CDR1 and CDR2 (germline): SGHVS, FNYEAQ. The CDR3 consists of 13 residues. The CDR3: CASSGRQTGELFF. The sequenced part of the CDR3 DNA is TGTGCCAGCAGCGGCCGACAGACCGGGGAG.

In this sample, this clone turned up a few times. A read error may be the cause here, since a much bigger clone is one base away. The observed sequence ends 3 residues before the CDR3 terminus, with the missing tail filled in from the germline J gene. This chain joins TRBV19 and TRBJ2-5, with a possible D match to TRBD2 (6 bases). Trimming took 1 base from V and 2 from J, leaving 17 bases between them. The germline gives CDR1 LNHDA, CDR2 SQIVND (reference sequence). The CDR3 has 17 amino acids. The CDR3 sequence: CASSIVGLTGEQETQYF. The sequenced part of the CDR3 DNA is TGTGCCAGTAGTATAGTAGGACTAACGGGAGAACAAGAGACC.

This clone was seen ten or more times. The CDR3 is cut off 3 residues early in the read; its end comes from the germline J gene. The genes are TRBV20-1 and TRBJ2-5, with 7 bases aligning to TRBD2. The trim removed 0 bases at V and 5 bases at J, leaving 3 bases unmatched. This CDR3 has 13 residues. Germline V gene data show CDR1 as DFQATT and CDR2 as SNEGSKA (reference sequence). The CDR3 sequence: CSARDPAGETQYF. The part of the CDR3 DNA that was read is TGCAGTGCTAGAGACCCAGCGGGGGAGACC.

This clone was detected many times. From the germline J gene comes the end of the CDR3, since the read stops 3 residues before it. The chain employs TRBV5-6 and TRBJ2-1; a possible D gene is TRBD2 (5 bases). V was shortened by 6 bases and J by 4 bases, with 5 bases between the two germline ends. Germline CDR1 and CDR2: SGHDT and YYEEEE. This CDR3 is 11 amino acids long. The part of the CDR3 DNA that was read is TGTGCCAGCACGGGGTACAATGAG. Amino acid sequence: CASTGYNE. The entire CDR3 protein is CASTGYNEQFF.

This clone was counted ten times or more. Read coverage stops 3 residues before the CDR3 terminus; the germline J gene supplies the remainder. The gene calls are TRBV5-4 and TRBJ2-1; D remains ambiguous. CDR1 is SGHNT, CDR2 YYREEE, per germline (reference sequence). This CDR3 has 12 residues. Trimming stripped 4 bases from V and 7 bases from J, with 9 bases between. CDR3 DNA, as far as it was read: TGTGCCAGCAGCCCGAAAGGGAATGAG. Amino acid sequence: CASSPKGNE. The whole CDR3 region reads CASSPKGNEQFF.

This clone was seen repeatedly, ten times or more. The read gets to within 3 residues of the CDR3 end, and the germline J gene fills in the rest. V gene TRBV18 combines with J gene TRBJ1-5; 9 nucleotides line up with TRBD1. This CDR3 comprises 15 residues. Germline CDR1 and CDR2: KGHSH and LQKENI. The V and J ends lost 6 bases and 6 bases, in that order; junction bases with no gene match: 9. This CDR3 reads CASSPGTGKTQPQHF. Incomplete CDR3 DNA: TGTGCCAGCTCCCCCGGGACAGGGAAGACTCAGCCC.

The sample holds many counts of this clone. The read ends 3 residues before the CDR3 terminus; that terminus is restored from the germline J gene. V usage is TRBV7-8 and J usage is TRBJ1-5; D is possibly TRBD1 (6 bases). Germline CDR1 SGHVS, CDR2 FQNEAQ. Trimming removed 1 base from V and 0 bases from J, with 13 bases in between. The CDR3 totals 17 residues. CDR3 amino acids: CASSLEWTAYSNQPQHF. CDR3 DNA, as far as it was read: TGTGCCAGCAGCTTAGAATGGACAGCTTATAGCAATCAGCCC.

This clone was counted between two and nine times. With the read ending 3 residues before the CDR3 end, the germline J gene is used to fill in that end. The chain links TRBV7-8 to TRBJ2-6, with 8 bases matching TRBD2. This CDR3 is 18 amino acids long. With 3 bases clipped from V and 0 bases from J, the junction kept 7 bases outside the gene matches. The V gene's germline CDR1 is SGHVS and CDR2 FQNEAQ. CDR3 region: CASSFTSGRASGANVLTF. Partial CDR3 DNA: TGTGCCAGCAGCTTTACTAGCGGCAGGGCCTCTGGGGCCAACGTC.

This clone was seen ten or more times. Its ends do not fully match the called genes, so a read error is possible. The CDR3 end lies 3 residues beyond the end of the read and is filled in from the germline J gene. The chain employs TRBV7-7 and TRBJ2-7; 9 bases are a match to TRBD2. Germline CDR1 SSHAT, CDR2 FNYEAQ (reference sequence). The CDR3 is made up of 15 amino acids. CDR3 bases read: TGTGCTAGCAGCTTAGAAGCTAGCGGGACCTACGAG. Translating gives CASSLEASGTYE. The CDR3 as a whole reads CASSLEASGTYEQYF. The whole variable domain, remainder taken from reference TRBV7-7 and TRBJ2-7, is GAGVSQSPRYKVTKRGQDVTLRCDPISSHATLYWYQQALGQGPEFLTYFNYEAQPDKSGLPSDRFSAERPEGSISTLTIQRTEQRDSAMYRCASSLEASGTYEQYFGPGTRLTVT.

The table lists this clone with many counts. From the germline J gene comes the end of the CDR3, since the read stops 3 residues before it. The chain has TRBV9 and TRBJ2-2; D unclear. Trimming cost V 1 base and J 7 bases, with 8 bases left between them. The CDR3 contains 13 residues. Germline V gene lookup returns CDR1 SGDLS and CDR2 YYNGEE. CDR3 sequence reads: CASSVMSVGELFF. The CDR3 bases that were read are TGTGCCAGCAGCGTAATGAGCGTCGGGGAG.

This clone was observed at least ten times. The sequence runs out 3 residues before the end of the CDR3; the remainder is reconstructed from the germline J gene. This chain links TRBV30 with TRBJ2-5, with D possibly being TRBD1 (5 bases). This CDR3 spans 13 amino acids. CDR1 and CDR2 (germline): GTSNPN, SVGIG (reference sequence). Trimming took off 2 bases at V and 5 bases at J, with 12 bases between the two ends. CDR3 bases read: TGTGCCTGGAGTTACGGCAGGGCCGAGACC. Translation gives CAWSYGRAET. The whole CDR3 is CAWSYGRAETQYF.

Comment on this clone: The CDR3 is cut off 3 residues early in the read; its end comes from the germline J gene. The J gene is TRBJ1-2, the V gene TRBV18; no clear D gene. CDR3 length: 13 residues. Germline V gene lookup returns CDR1 KGHSH and CDR2 LQKENI. CDR3 loop: CASSDYNNDDYTF. Incomplete CDR3 DNA: TGTGCCAGCTCAGACTACAATAACGACGAC. Full variable domain (missing parts from reference TRBV18 and TRBJ1-2): NAGVMQNPRHLVRRRGQEARLRCSPMKGHSHVYWYRQLPEEGLKFMVYLQKENIIDESGMPKERFSAEFPKEGPSILRIQQVVRGDSAAYFCASSDYNNDDYTFGSGTRLTVV.

In its sample, this clone was seen many times. The CDR3 bases that were read are TGCGCCAGCAGATCTCATAGCGGGGCTAGCACAGATACG. Protein: CASRSHSGASTDT. The full CDR3 reads CASRSHSGASTDTQYF. The chain joins TRBV4-1 to TRBJ2-3; 8 positions match TRBD2. The read finishes 3 residues shy of the CDR3 end, and the germline J gene is used to complete it. V was pared by 6 bases and J by 0 bases, with 8 bases of the junction left unmatched. Per germline, CDR1 MGHRA and CDR2 YSYEKL. CDR3 length: 16 residues.

This clone has ten or more counts. The DNA ends 3 residues before the CDR3 does, and the rest of the CDR3 is filled in from the germline J gene. The chain combines TRBV20-1 with TRBJ2-3, with D possibly matching TRBD1 (6 bases). This CDR3 has 14 residues. Germline values: CDR1 DFQATT, CDR2 SNEGSKA (reference sequence). CDR3 sequence: CSALGHLEQETQYF. Partial CDR3 DNA: TGCAGTGCTTTGGGACACCTCGAGCAAGAGACG.